This T cell receptor (beta chain) emerged from a study of breast tumors, draining lymph nodes, adjacent tissues. Axillary draining lymph nodes of breast cancer patients supplied the node samples. This clonotype has at least ten counts. Per the germline V gene, CDR1 is SGHNT and CDR2 is YYREEE (reference sequence). Between the trimmed V and J ends, which lost 4 bases and 2 bases, there was a span of 10 bases. The CDR3 covers 14 residues. TCRdb re-analysed the multiplex PCR reads in MiXCR, keeping a single row per CDR3 protein. Here the sample spans 80,000 to 130,000 distinct CDR3 sequences, 20% to 25% being singletons.

Sequencing used axillary lymph node tissue. The chain is built from TRBV5-4 and TRBJ1-3; D perhaps matches TRBD1 (5 bases). This receptor was identified in a female donor with breast cancer. Some clones in this sample may be carry-over from other donors' samples. CDR3 nucleotide sequence: TGTGCCAGCAGCCAGGGCGCGACTGGAAACACCATATATTTT. This encodes CASSQGATGNTIYF.